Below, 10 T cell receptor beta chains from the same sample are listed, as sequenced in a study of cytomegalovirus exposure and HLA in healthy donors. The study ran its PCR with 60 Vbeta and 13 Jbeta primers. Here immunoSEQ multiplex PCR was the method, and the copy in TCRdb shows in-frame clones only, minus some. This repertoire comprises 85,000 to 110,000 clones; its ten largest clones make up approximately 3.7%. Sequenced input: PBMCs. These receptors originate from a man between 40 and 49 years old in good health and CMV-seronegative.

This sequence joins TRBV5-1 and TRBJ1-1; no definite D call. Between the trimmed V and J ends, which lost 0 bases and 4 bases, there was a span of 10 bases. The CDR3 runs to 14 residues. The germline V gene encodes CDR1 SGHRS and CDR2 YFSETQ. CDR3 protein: CASSLAGRGTEAFF. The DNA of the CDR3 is TGCGCCAGCAGCTTGGCCGGCAGAGGCACTGAAGCTTTCTTT.

CDR3 residues: CASSSSIWDSQETQYF. Written as DNA, the CDR3 is TGTGCCAGCAGCTCGTCCATATGGGACAGCCAAGAGACCCAGTACTTC. V usage is TRBV5-4 and J usage is TRBJ2-5; 7 bases agree with TRBD1. The trim removed 3 bases at V and 1 base at J, leaving 9 bases unmatched. The length of the CDR3 is 16 residues. Germline V CDR1 and CDR2: SGHNT, YYREEE (reference sequence).

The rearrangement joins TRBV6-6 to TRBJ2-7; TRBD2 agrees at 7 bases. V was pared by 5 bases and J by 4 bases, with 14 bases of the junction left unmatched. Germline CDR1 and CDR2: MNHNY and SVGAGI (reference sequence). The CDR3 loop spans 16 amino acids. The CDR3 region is CASSLVAGAHRYEQYF. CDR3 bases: TGTGCCAGCAGTCTCGTAGCGGGCGCCCATCGGTACGAGCAGTACTTC.

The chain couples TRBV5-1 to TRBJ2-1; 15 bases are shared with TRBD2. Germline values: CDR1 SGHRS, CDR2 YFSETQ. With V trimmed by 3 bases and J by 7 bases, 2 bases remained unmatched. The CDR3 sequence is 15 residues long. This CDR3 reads CASSWTSGRGNEQFF. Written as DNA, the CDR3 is TGCGCCAGCAGCTGGACTAGCGGGAGGGGGAATGAGCAGTTCTTC.

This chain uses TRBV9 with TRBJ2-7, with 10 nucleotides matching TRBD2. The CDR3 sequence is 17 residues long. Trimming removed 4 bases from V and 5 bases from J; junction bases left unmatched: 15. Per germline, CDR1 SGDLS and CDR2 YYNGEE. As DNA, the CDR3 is TGTGCCAGCAGCTCTACCTCCTATTCTAGCGGGGGCCACGAGCAGTACTTC. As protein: CASSSTSYSSGGHEQYF.

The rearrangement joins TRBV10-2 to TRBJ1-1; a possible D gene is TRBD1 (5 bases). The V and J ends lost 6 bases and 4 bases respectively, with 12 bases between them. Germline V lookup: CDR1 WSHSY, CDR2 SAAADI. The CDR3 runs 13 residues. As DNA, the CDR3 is TGCGCCAGCAGCGCGGACGGGGGCACTGAAGCTTTCTTT. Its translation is CASSADGGTEAFF.

The CDR3 region is CSASSGTEAFF. CDR3 DNA: TGCAGCGCCTCATCGGGAACTGAAGCTTTCTTT. This chain uses TRBV29-1 with TRBJ1-1, with D unresolved. CDR1 and CDR2 (germline): SQVTM, ANQGSEA. The CDR3 extends over 11 amino acids. V was clipped by 7 bases and J by 5 bases, with 11 bases between them.

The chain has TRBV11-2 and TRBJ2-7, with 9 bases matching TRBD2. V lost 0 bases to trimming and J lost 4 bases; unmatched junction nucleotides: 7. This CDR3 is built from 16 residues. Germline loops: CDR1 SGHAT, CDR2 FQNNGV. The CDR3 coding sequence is TGTGCCAGCAGCTTAGATCGGGCTAGCGGGATATACGAGCAGTACTTC. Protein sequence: CASSLDRASGIYEQYF.

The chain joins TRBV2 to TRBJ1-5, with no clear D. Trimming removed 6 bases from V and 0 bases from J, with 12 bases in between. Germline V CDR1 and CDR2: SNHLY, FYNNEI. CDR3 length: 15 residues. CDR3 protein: CASSQTQTSNQPQHF. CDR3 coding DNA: TGTGCCAGCAGCCAGACTCAAACTAGCAATCAGCCCCAGCATTTT.

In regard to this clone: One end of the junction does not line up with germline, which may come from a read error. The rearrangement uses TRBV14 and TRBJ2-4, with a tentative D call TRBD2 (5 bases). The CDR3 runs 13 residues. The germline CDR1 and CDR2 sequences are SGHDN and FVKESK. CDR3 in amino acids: CASSQDRGRSMDF. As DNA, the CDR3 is TGTGCCAGCAGCCAAGATCGAGGGCGATCAATGGACTTC.